These T cell receptor beta chains were read from a single sample in a study of T cells in Graves' hyperthyroidism and ophthalmopathy. Each CDR3 protein is one row after TCRdb ran MiXCR on the multiplex PCR reads. The sample consists of roughly 45,000 distinct CDR3 sequences, around 49% of them appearing once. Material: peripheral blood or thyroid tissue (not recorded which). Source of these receptors: a woman between 45 and 60 years old with Graves' hyperthyroidism. CDR3s include the opening cysteine and the closing phenylalanine or tryptophan. The D gene is left open where the match is weak. The size field is filled for only some rows; it gives once, few, many or a size class.

D gene	clone size	V gene	J gene	CDR3 protein	CDR3 DNA
.	.	TRBV4-1	TRBJ2-5	CASSQGGTGKTQYF	TGCGCCAGCAGCCAAGGGGGGACGGGAAAGACCCAGTACTTC
TRBD2	.	TRBV6-1	TRBJ2-7	CASSYKGTSGTSYEQYF	TGTGCCAGCAGTTACAAAGGGACTAGCGGGACATCCTACGAGCAGTACTTC
.	once	TRBV7-9	TRBJ1-2	CASSQYGRAGANYGYTF	TGCGCCAGCAGCCAATACGGGCGGGCAGGAGCTAACTATGGCTACACCTTC
.	many	TRBV19	TRBJ1-1	CASSMYRDTNTEAFF	TGTGCCAGTAGTATGTACCGGGACACCAACACTGAAGCTTTCTTT
.	many	TRBV7-9	TRBJ1-5	CASSSGNQPQHF	TGTGCCAGCAGCTCGGGCAATCAGCCCCAGCATTTT
.	few	TRBV13	TRBJ2-7	CASSPPSQGRGASEQYF	TGTGCCAGCTCACCACCGTCGCAGGGACGAGGGGCCTCCGAGCAGTACTTC
TRBD1	.	TRBV20-1	TRBJ2-7	CSAIDRGQYEQYF	TGCAGTGCTATCGACAGGGGGCAATACGAGCAGTACTTC
.	.	TRBV20-1	TRBJ1-6	CRCRSCYNSPLHF	TGCAGATGTAGAAGCTGCTATAATTCACCCCTCCACTTT
TRBD2	many	TRBV4-1	TRBJ2-7	CASSQVATSGKYEQYF	TGCGCCAGCAGCCAAGTTGCGACTAGCGGGAAGTACGAGCAGTACTTC
.	medium-sized	TRBV7-9	TRBJ1-2	CASSQRRDGYTF	TGTGCCAGCAGCCAAAGGAGGGATGGCTACACCTTC
TRBD1	.	TRBV10-3	TRBJ1-3	CAISRDRGGGNTIYF	TGTGCCATCAGCAGGGACAGGGGTGGGGGAAACACCATATATTTT
.	.	TRBV2	TRBJ2-7	CASSGGTRSYEQYF	TGTGCCAGCAGCGGCGGGACGCGATCCTACGAGCAGTACTTC
TRBD1	many	TRBV7-9	TRBJ1-1	CASTGTGTEAFF	TGTGCCAGCACCGGGACAGGCACTGAAGCTTTCTTT
.	once	TRBV6-5	TRBJ2-7	CASSQRAYEQYF	TGTGCCAGCAGCCAAAGGGCCTACGAGCAGTACTTC
.	few	TRBV11-2	TRBJ2-5	CASSLVGGETQYF	TGTGCCAGCAGCTTAGTTGGCGGAGAGACCCAGTACTTC
.	.	TRBV7-6	TRBJ2-6	CASSFYICSAAGDSGANVLTF	.
.	.	TRBV20-1	TRBJ2-5	CSASGRLETQYF	TGCAGTGCTAGCGGGAGATTGGAGACCCAGTACTTC
.	once	TRBV20-1	TRBJ1-2	CSASGRSQGYTF	TGCAGTGCCAGCGGCAGGTCCCAAGGCTACACCTTC
.	.	TRBV7-2	TRBJ1-2	CASSLRDYYTF	TGTGCCAGCAGCTTAAGGGACTACTACACCTTC
.	.	TRBV18	TRBJ2-7	CASSLKDQTYEHYF	TGTGCCAGCTCACTCAAGGACCAAACCTACGAGCATTACTTC
.	many	TRBV12-3/TRBV12-4	TRBJ1-1	CASSLVVDTEAFF	TGTGCCAGCAGTCTCGTAGTGGACACTGAAGCTTTCTTT
TRBD1	.	TRBV5-1	TRBJ1-1	CASSLAGGYTEAFF	TGCGCCAGCAGCTTGGCAGGGGGCTACACTGAAGCTTTCTTT
TRBD2	.	TRBV9	TRBJ2-5	CASSPSGLAGPQETQYF	TGTGCCAGCAGCCCTTCGGGACTAGCGGGACCTCAAGAGACCCAGTACTTC
.	few	TRBV7-3	TRBJ1-5	CASSLRGGDQPQHF	TGTGCCAGCAGCCTCCGGGGGGGGGATCAGCCCCAGCATTTT
TRBD1	many	TRBV7-3	TRBJ1-1	CASSARDSTEAFF	TGTGCCAGCAGCGCCCGGGACAGCACTGAAGCTTTCTTT
.	.	TRBV7-2	TRBJ1-2	CASSSYGRNYGYTF	TGTGCCAGCAGCTCCTATGGACGGAACTATGGCTACACCTTC
.	many	TRBV7-8	TRBJ1-2	CASSPTTYTYGYTF	TGTGCCAGCAGCCCCACAACATACACCTATGGCTACACCTTC
.	.	TRBV15	TRBJ1-1	CATSREDNTEAFF	TGTGCCACCAGCAGAGAGGACAACACTGAAGCCTTCTTT
TRBD2	.	TRBV29-1	TRBJ2-7	CSASGTSGRAYEQYF	TGCAGCGCATCCGGGACTAGCGGGAGGGCCTACGAGCAGTACTTC
TRBD1	many	TRBV27	TRBJ1-2	CASKGRGTGLRNTF	TGTGCCAGCAAAGGGCGGGGGACAGGGTTGAGAAACACCTTC
TRBD1	.	TRBV19	TRBJ1-3	CASCTSTGSPSGSTIYF	TGTGCCAGTTGTACTTCGACAGGGAGCCCCTCTGGAAGCACCATATATTTT
.	.	TRBV19	TRBJ2-2	CASSMAGRGGELFF	TGTGCCAGTAGTATGGCGGGGCGAGGCGGGGAGCTGTTTTTT
.	few	TRBV7-2	TRBJ1-5	CASSLGDPSNQPQHF	TGTGCCAGCAGCTTAGGCGATCCTAGCAATCAGCCCCAGCATTTT
TRBD2	once	TRBV7-6	TRBJ2-7	CASSGASGRGYEQYF	TGTGCCAGCAGCGGGGCTAGCGGGAGGGGCTACGAGCAGTACTTC
.	many	TRBV12-3/TRBV12-4	TRBJ2-3	CASSLGVNTDTQYF	TGTGCCAGCAGTTTGGGGGTCAACACAGATACGCAGTATTTT
.	.	TRBV7-2	TRBJ1-2	CASSRSGTYGYTF	TGTGCCAGCAGCCGTAGCGGGACCTATGGCTACACCTTC
.	.	TRBV7-3	TRBJ1-2	CASSPVPTGELFFGEGSFGYTF	.
.	.	TRBV6-1	TRBJ1-2	CASSEAGGDYGYTF	TGTGCCAGCAGTGAGGCGGGGGGCGACTATGGCTACACCTTC
.	.	TRBV7-9	TRBJ1-3	CASSWSPQAENTIYF	TGTGCCAGCAGCTGGTCACCCCAGGCTGAAAACACCATATATTTT
TRBD1	few	TRBV7-3	TRBJ1-1	CASSPGQGVGTEAFF	TGTGCCAGCAGCCCTGGACAGGGGGTGGGCACTGAAGCTTTCTTT
TRBD1	many	TRBV14	TRBJ1-6	CASSQDTTPGRWTGSLSYNSPLHF	TGTGCCAGCAGCCAAGATACAACCCCGGGTCGTTGGACAGGGAGCCTCTCCTATAATTCACCCCTCCACTTT
TRBD1	once	TRBV2	TRBJ2-7	CASSRDRVYF	TGTGCCAGCAGCCGGGACAGGGTGTACTTC
.	.	TRBV10-3	TRBJ2-7	CAIRAYEQYF	TGTGCCATCAGGGCCTACGAGCAGTACTTC
TRBD2	.	TRBV6-5	TRBJ2-5	CASKREGLQETQYF	TGTGCCAGCAAGCGGGAGGGCCTCCAAGAGACCCAGTACTTC
.	.	TRBV30	TRBJ1-2	CAWKTVRSLYGYTF	TGTGCCTGGAAGACAGTCCGATCCCTCTATGGCTACACCTTC
.	.	TRBV7-2	TRBJ2-7	CASSLPGVRSSYEQYF	TGTGCCAGCAGCCTCCCTGGGGTACGGAGCTCCTACGAGCAGTACTTC
.	.	TRBV20-1	TRBJ1-1	CSARKGAQMDTEAFF	TGCAGTGCTAGAAAGGGAGCACAGATGGACACTGAAGCTTTCTTT
.	many	TRBV9	TRBJ2-7	CASSVGPSYEQYF	TGTGCCAGCAGCGTAGGACCCAGCTACGAGCAGTACTTC
TRBD1	few	TRBV5-1	TRBJ2-3	CASSLDRGPDTQYF	TGCGCCAGCAGCTTGGACAGGGGGCCAGATACGCAGTATTTT
.	.	TRBV29-1	TRBJ1-3	CSVKGPSGNTIYF	TGCAGCGTTAAAGGGCCGTCTGGAAACACCATATATTTT
.	many	TRBV5-6	TRBJ1-1	CASSSEMNTEAFF	TGTGCCAGCAGCTCGGAGATGAACACTGAAGCTTTCTTT
.	many	TRBV27	TRBJ2-7	CASSSGQLSYEQYF	TGTGCCAGCAGTTCCGGACAGCTATCCTACGAGCAGTACTTC
.	.	TRBV5-1	TRBJ1-6	CAISGSLNSPLHF	TGTGCCATCAGTGGCAGCCTTAATTCACCCCTCCACTTT
.	many	TRBV4-3	TRBJ1-1	CASSQDLRQNTEAFF	TGCGCCAGCAGCCAAGATCTACGACAAAACACTGAAGCTTTCTTT
TRBD2	many	TRBV6-6	TRBJ2-5	CASSYSTSGGETQYF	TGTGCCAGCAGTTACTCGACTAGCGGAGGGGAGACCCAGTACTTC